These 24 T cell receptor beta chains were all obtained from the same sample, sequenced in a study of CD8 T cells in Susac syndrome. With random hexamers, reverse transcription was performed on roughly 0.5 to 1 ug of RNA. In TCRdb, the immunoSEQ multiplex PCR reads were re-called with MiXCR into one record per CDR3 protein. Of about 120,000 distinct CDR3 sequences in the sample, about 93% were seen once. Sequenced sample: CD4+ T cells from PBMCs. Receptor source: a human donor in good health.

The chain is built from TRBV6-5 and TRBJ2-7; D remains ambiguous. Deletions cut 2 bases from V and 2 bases from J, with 13 bases between. This CDR3 comprises 15 residues. Germline V gene lookup returns CDR1 MNHEY and CDR2 SVGAGI. The CDR3 sequence: CASSYSGGRPYEQYF. In nucleotides, the CDR3 is TGTGCCAGCAGTTACAGTGGTGGTAGGCCCTACGAGCAGTACTTC.

This clonotype was seen only once. The genes are TRBV6-2 or TRBV6-3 and TRBJ2-1; D gene unclear. This CDR3 is 15 amino acids long. V lost 0 bases and J 9 bases, leaving 15 bases between the germline ends. Per the germline V gene, CDR1 is MNHEY and CDR2 is SVGEGT. The CDR3 nucleotides are TGTGCCAGCAGTTACTCTGAGCACCGATTCACTGAGCAGTTCTTC. Protein sequence: CASSYSEHRFTEQFF.

The rearrangement joins TRBV7-2 to TRBJ2-2; D ambiguous. There are 14 residues in the CDR3. Germline V gene data show CDR1 as SGHTA and CDR2 as FQGNSA. Trimming removed 1 base from V and 7 bases from J, with 10 bases in between. The CDR3 region has the DNA TGTGCCAGCAGCTTAGTTTTTCCGGGCGGGGAGCTGTTTTTT. Translated: CASSLVFPGGELFF.

The rearrangement joins TRBV28 to TRBJ2-4, with no clear D. CDR1 and CDR2 (germline): MDHEN, SYDVKM. The CDR3 has 15 residues. The ends were cut back, 3 bases at V and 0 bases at J, with 9 bases in the middle. CDR3 region: CASSLTLLAKNIQYF. In DNA form, the CDR3 reads TGTGCCAGCAGTTTGACATTACTAGCCAAAAACATTCAGTACTTC.

This chain connects TRBV25-1 to TRBJ2-1; TRBD2 matches at 10 bases. Germline trimming cut 2 bases from V and 6 bases from J; bases unmatched to any gene: 10. This CDR3 comprises 17 residues. Per germline, CDR1 MGHDK and CDR2 SYGVNS. The CDR3 is CASSERFLAGVPNEQFF. The CDR3 DNA reads as TGTGCCAGCAGTGAAAGGTTTCTAGCGGGAGTCCCCAATGAGCAGTTCTTC. Full variable domain (rest looked up from reference TRBV25-1 and TRBJ2-1): EADIYQTPRYLVIGTGKKITLECSQTMGHDKMYWYQQDPGMELHLIHYSYGVNSTEKGDLSSESTVSRIRTEHFPLTLESARPSHTSQYLCASSERFLAGVPNEQFFGPGTRLTVL.

The chain has TRBV6-5 and TRBJ2-5, with 10 bases fitting TRBD1. The CDR3 is 14 residues long. Looked up from germline, CDR1 is MNHEY and CDR2 is SVGAGI. With V trimmed by 8 bases and J by 4 bases, 7 bases remained unmatched. This CDR3 reads CASLGDRGAETQYF. For the CDR3, the DNA is TGTGCCAGCTTGGGGGACAGGGGTGCAGAGACCCAGTACTTC.

V gene TRBV6-1 combines with J gene TRBJ1-1; D may be TRBD1 (5 bases). CDR1 and CDR2 (germline): MNHNS, SASEGT. V was cut by 1 base and J by 6 bases, with 9 bases left in between. This CDR3 has 13 residues. The CDR3 DNA reads TGTGCCAGCAGTGAAGTGGGGGTTCCTGAAGCTTTCTTT. It is translated as CASSEVGVPEAFF.

V gene TRBV2 combines with J gene TRBJ2-7; 9 bases match TRBD1. Germline loops: CDR1 SNHLY, CDR2 FYNNEI. The junction had 7 bases not matched to a gene; V was cut back by 8 bases and J by 5 bases. CDR3 length: 13 residues. In DNA form, the CDR3 reads TGTGCCAGCGGGGGGACAGGGATGGACGAGCAGTACTTC. It is translated as CASGGTGMDEQYF.

V is TRBV7-3 and J is TRBJ2-7, with D possibly being TRBD1 (6 bases). CDR1 SGHTA and CDR2 FQGTGA come from the germline V gene. This CDR3 spans 15 amino acids. Deletions cut 2 bases from V and 2 bases from J, with 13 bases between. The CDR3 here is CASSLQSGQPYEQYF. CDR3 in DNA: TGTGCCAGCAGCTTACAATCGGGACAACCCTACGAGCAGTACTTC.

The CDR3 reads CASSPLSLSSGRETQYF. CDR3 DNA: TGTGCCAGCAGCCCACTTTCCCTCTCTAGCGGGAGAGAGACCCAGTACTTC. The V call is TRBV7-3, the J call TRBJ2-5, with 10 bases that match TRBD2. Germline values: CDR1 SGHTA, CDR2 FQGTGA. The CDR3 is 17 residues long. Trimming removed 5 bases from V and 4 bases from J; junction bases left unmatched: 13. Full variable domain (missing parts from reference TRBV7-3 and TRBJ2-5): GAGVSQTPSNKVTEKGKYVELRCDPISGHTALYWYRQSLGQGPEFLIYFQGTGAADDSGLPNDRFFAVRPEGSVSTLKIQRTERGDSAVYLCASSPLSLSSGRETQYFGPGTRLLVL.

V and J are TRBV6-2 or TRBV6-3 and TRBJ2-6, with D perhaps TRBD1 (5 bases). CDR1 is MNHEY and CDR2 is SVGEGT in the germline V gene. This CDR3 spans 16 amino acids. The V gene lost 7 bases and the J gene lost 0 bases, with 13 bases spanning the gap. The CDR3 DNA is TGTGCCAGCAATCCACAGGATTACTCTGGGGCCAACGTCCTGACTTTC. This encodes CASNPQDYSGANVLTF.

The chain combines TRBV29-1 with TRBJ2-6, with no clear D. Germline values: CDR1 SQVTM, CDR2 ANQGSEA. With 4 bases removed from V and 0 bases from J, the gap between germline ends came to 7 bases. The length of the CDR3 is 14 residues. CDR3 DNA: TGCAGCGTTGTTGAGATCTCTGGGGCCAACGTCCTGACTTTC. This codes for CSVVEISGANVLTF. The full variable domain, rest sourced from reference TRBV29-1 and TRBJ2-6, is SAVISQKPSRDICQRGTSLTIQCQVDSQVTMMFWYRQQPGQSLTLIATANQGSEATYESGFVIDKFPISRPNLTFSTLTVSNMSPEDSSIYLCSVVEISGANVLTFGAGSRLTVL.

J is TRBJ2-1 and V is TRBV20-1; no reliable D call. The CDR3 runs to 15 residues. Germline CDR1 DFQATT, CDR2 SNEGSKA (reference sequence). V lost 6 bases and J 0 bases, leaving 15 bases between the germline ends. CDR3 in amino acids: CSAAATGSSYNEQFF. In DNA, the CDR3 is TGCAGTGCCGCCGCAACCGGAAGCTCCTACAATGAGCAGTTCTTC.

This clonotype appeared once. In DNA form, the CDR3 reads TGCGCCAGCAGCCAAGATGGGCGAGCGGGAGGGCCTGACGAGCAGTACTTC. Translating it yields CASSQDGRAGGPDEQYF. V gene TRBV4-3 combines with J gene TRBJ2-7, with 10 bases matching TRBD2. Germline CDR1 reads LGHNA; CDR2 reads YSLEER. V shed 0 bases and J 5 bases; nucleotides not matched to a gene: 10. CDR3 length: 17 residues.

The chain links TRBV3-1 to TRBJ2-7; D gene ambiguous. V was shortened by 1 base and J by 3 bases, with 4 bases between the two germline ends. Germline loops: CDR1 LGHDT, CDR2 YNNKEL (reference sequence). The CDR3 loop spans 12 amino acids. The CDR3 loop is CASSQAVYEQYF. DNA for the CDR3: TGTGCCAGCAGCCAAGCCGTCTACGAGCAGTACTTC.

The chain recombines TRBV20-1 with TRBJ2-5, with TRBD1 matching 9 bases. V lost 6 bases and J lost 1; bases outside the gene matches: 9. CDR1 is DFQATT and CDR2 is SNEGSKA in the germline V gene (reference sequence). The CDR3 has 15 amino acids. The CDR3 is CSAQVTGGRQETQYF. The CDR3 DNA reads as TGCAGTGCGCAAGTAACAGGGGGCCGCCAAGAGACCCAGTACTTC.

The chain couples TRBV6-5 to TRBJ1-2; D perhaps matches TRBD1 (5 bases). The CDR3 covers 16 residues. The germline gives CDR1 MNHEY, CDR2 SVGAGI. Deletions cut 0 bases from V and 8 bases from J, with 19 bases between. The CDR3 is CASSYSSPEGTRGYTF. Written as DNA, the CDR3 is TGTGCCAGCAGTTACTCGAGCCCTGAGGGGACGCGAGGCTACACCTTC.

The chain recombines TRBV27 with TRBJ2-1; the match to TRBD2 covers 13 bases. Germline V gene lookup returns CDR1 MNHEY and CDR2 SMNVEV (reference sequence). Trimming removed 8 bases from V and 9 bases from J; junction bases left unmatched: 7. This CDR3 is 14 amino acids long. Here the CDR3 reads CASGLAGVLGEQFF. The CDR3, as DNA: TGTGCCAGCGGACTAGCGGGAGTTTTGGGTGAGCAGTTCTTC.

This chain joins TRBV2 and TRBJ2-5, with 7 bases lining up with TRBD2. Germline loops: CDR1 SNHLY, CDR2 FYNNEI. The CDR3 has 14 amino acids. The V gene end was trimmed by 7 bases and the J gene end by 3 bases; junction bases not matched to a gene: 8. DNA of the CDR3: TGTGCCAGCAACCCAGCGGGGCCAAAAGAGACCCAGTACTTC. Translated, it gives CASNPAGPKETQYF.

The chain carries TRBV28 and TRBJ2-2; possible D gene TRBD2, 6 bases. The CDR3 length is 16 residues. Germline values: CDR1 MDHEN, CDR2 SYDVKM. V was pared by 6 bases and J by 0 bases, with 14 bases between. The CDR3 region is CASRWAGTSNTGELFF. Written as DNA, the CDR3 is TGTGCCAGCAGATGGGCCGGGACTTCGAACACCGGGGAGCTGTTTTTT.

In DNA form, the CDR3 reads TGTGCCAGCAGCCCTGAAGAGGGGGACTACTCAGAAGGGGTTTATGGCTACACCTTC. Translated: CASSPEEGDYSEGVYGYTF. This chain uses TRBV3-1 with TRBJ1-2, with a tentative D call TRBD1 (6 bases). V was trimmed by 4 bases and J by 5 bases, leaving 29 bases between them. This CDR3 has 19 amino acids. CDR1 is LGHDT, CDR2 YNNKEL, per germline (reference sequence).

The J gene is TRBJ2-7, the V gene TRBV20-1; weak D call: TRBD2 (5 bases). The germline CDR1 and CDR2 sequences are DFQATT and SNEGSKA (reference sequence). With 3 bases removed from V and 3 bases from J, the gap between germline ends came to 15 bases. This CDR3 has 14 residues. As DNA, the CDR3 is TGCAGTGCTAGGGAGGACGTCAAACTCTACGAGCAGTACTTC. Translation gives CSAREDVKLYEQYF.

The chain recombines TRBV5-4 with TRBJ2-1; D is uncertain. Germline-derived CDR1 and CDR2 are SGHNT and YYREEE (reference sequence). The CDR3 runs to 11 residues. V was trimmed by 2 bases and J by 10 bases, leaving 7 bases between them. CDR3 amino acids: CASSLLEEQFF. Written as DNA, the CDR3 is TGTGCCAGCAGCTTACTGGAGGAGCAGTTCTTC.

The chain has TRBV30 and TRBJ1-4; 9 bases agree with TRBD1. The CDR3 has 14 residues. Per the germline V gene, CDR1 is GTSNPN and CDR2 is SVGIG (reference sequence). Losses at the gene ends were 4 bases for V and 5 bases for J; bases not matched to a gene: 5. The CDR3 protein is CAWTLDRGNEKLFF. CDR3 nucleotide sequence: TGTGCCTGGACCCTGGACAGGGGAAATGAAAAACTGTTTTTT.